The 17 T cell receptor beta chains below were found in one sample sequenced in a study of untreated major depressive disorder. Method: immunoSEQ multiplex PCR; TCRdb's copy keeps in-frame clones and lacks some. The repertoire holds approximately 20,000 clones, with 85% as singletons. The specimen sequenced was CD4+ T cells from PBMCs. The receptors shown here come from a woman under 40 in good health.

This chain uses TRBV2 with TRBJ2-7; 7 positions agree with TRBD2. Germline values: CDR1 SNHLY, CDR2 FYNNEI. CDR3 size: 15 residues. V was pared by 2 bases and J by 1 base, with 5 bases of the junction left unmatched. The CDR3 region has the DNA TGTGCCAGCAGTGAAAATAGCGGGCCATCCTACGAGCAGTACTTC. Encoded protein: CASSENSGPSYEQYF.

The chain links TRBV7-2 to TRBJ2-1; D gene uncertain. With 2 bases removed from V and 6 bases from J, the gap between germline ends came to 8 bases. Germline V lookup: CDR1 SGHTA, CDR2 FQGNSA. CDR3 length equals 13 residues. The CDR3 DNA follows: TGTGCCAGCAGCTTAAGCATAAGCAATGAGCAGTTCTTC. Amino acids: CASSLSISNEQFF.

This chain joins TRBV15 and TRBJ1-5; tentatively, D is TRBD1 (5 bases). Germline V gives CDR1 LNHNV, CDR2 YYDKDF (reference sequence). The CDR3 has 16 amino acids. The V end lost 0 bases, the J end lost 0 bases, and 9 bases lay between the germline ends. CDR3 protein: CATSRDRGYSNQPQHF. The CDR3 DNA reads TGTGCCACCAGCAGAGATCGGGGGTATAGCAATCAGCCCCAGCATTTT. The full variable domain, in which reference TRBV15 and TRBJ1-5 provide the parts outside the CDR3, is DAMVIQNPRYQVTQFGKPVTLSCSQTLNHNVMYWYQQKSSQAPKLLFHYYDKDFNNEADTPDNFQSRRPNTSFCFLDIRSPGLGDTAMYLCATSRDRGYSNQPQHFGDGTRLSIL.

The chain combines TRBV30 with TRBJ2-5; D tentatively reads TRBD1 or TRBD2 (5 bases each). V lost 1 base to trimming and J lost 6 bases, with 12 bases between them. CDR3 length: 13 amino acids. Germline V CDR1 and CDR2: GTSNPN, SVGIG (reference sequence). For the CDR3, the DNA is TGTGCCTGGAGTGAAGGGACCTCCAAGACCCAGTACTTC. The encoded protein is CAWSEGTSKTQYF.

V and J are TRBV4-2 and TRBJ2-3, with D perhaps TRBD2 (6 bases). Germline-derived CDR1 and CDR2 are LGHNA and YNFKEQ. Trimming pared 4 bases from V and 1 base from J, leaving 12 bases between. The CDR3 sequence is 15 residues long. In nucleotides, the CDR3 is TGTGCCAGCAGCCTCCTGGGACTTCGCACAGATACGCAGTATTTT. It is translated as CASSLLGLRTDTQYF.

This clone came up once. The rearrangement joins TRBV5-1 to TRBJ2-7, with D maybe TRBD2 (6 bases). Germline lookup yields CDR1 SGHRS and CDR2 YFSETQ. This CDR3 contains 13 residues. The ends were cut back, 4 bases at V and 4 bases at J, with 12 bases in the middle. For the CDR3, the DNA is TGCGCCAGCAGCCCGAGCGGGCCGTACGAGCAGTACTTC. Its translation is CASSPSGPYEQYF.

This chain links TRBV19 with TRBJ1-5; no reliable D call. CDR1 LNHDA and CDR2 SQIVND come from the germline V gene (reference sequence). With 0 bases removed from V and 8 bases from J, the gap between germline ends came to 11 bases. There are 14 residues in the CDR3. The chain's CDR3 is CASSIEGSLKPQHF. CDR3 bases: TGTGCCAGTAGTATAGAGGGGAGTTTAAAGCCCCAGCATTTT.

The chain is built from TRBV5-4 and TRBJ2-2; the match to TRBD1 covers 7 bases. This CDR3 spans 15 amino acids. V lost 4 bases to trimming and J lost 2 bases; unmatched junction nucleotides: 5. Germline values: CDR1 SGHNT, CDR2 YYREEE (reference sequence). The CDR3 bases are TGTGCCAGCAGCAGGACAGGATATAACACCGGGGAGCTGTTTTTT. Its translation is CASSRTGYNTGELFF.

The chain recombines TRBV5-8 with TRBJ1-3, with D perhaps matching TRBD1 (5 bases). The germline V and J ends were trimmed by 1 base and 3 bases, with 14 bases remaining between them. The CDR3 totals 16 residues. The germline V gene has CDR1 SGHTS and CDR2 YDEGEE. As DNA, the CDR3 is TGTGCCAGCAGCTTGCTCCCCGGGACCTTTGGAAACACCATATATTTT. Translating it yields CASSLLPGTFGNTIYF.

The chain carries TRBV7-8 and TRBJ2-4; D may be TRBD1 (6 bases). This CDR3 contains 13 residues. Germline V gene lookup returns CDR1 SGHVS and CDR2 FQNEAQ. Trimming cost V 5 bases and J 6 bases, with 11 bases left between them. CDR3 protein: CASSMTGLNIQYF. DNA of the CDR3: TGTGCCAGCAGCATGACAGGTTTAAACATTCAGTACTTC. Looking up the rest from reference TRBV7-8 and TRBJ2-4 gives the full variable domain: GAGVSQSPRYKVAKRGQDVALRCDPISGHVSLFWYQQALGQGPEFLTYFQNEAQLDKSGLPSDRFFAERPEGSVSTLKIQRTQQEDSAVYLCASSMTGLNIQYFGAGTRLSVL.

This clone was seen once. The chain couples TRBV30 to TRBJ2-5; 10 nucleotides line up with TRBD2. V shed 2 bases and J 2 bases; nucleotides not matched to a gene: 5. This CDR3 has 15 residues. Germline V lookup: CDR1 GTSNPN, CDR2 SVGIG (reference sequence). CDR3 region: CAWSTGLAIQETQYF. As DNA, the CDR3 is TGTGCCTGGAGTACGGGACTAGCGATTCAAGAGACCCAGTACTTC.

V gene TRBV2 combines with J gene TRBJ1-6, with 8 bases lining up with TRBD1. Trimming took 6 bases from V and 5 from J; bases not matched to a gene: 3. The CDR3 loop spans 14 amino acids. The germline CDR1 and CDR2 sequences are SNHLY and FYNNEI. CDR3 DNA sequence: TGTGCCAGCAGCCTGGACAGGGATAATTCACCCCTCCACTTT. Protein sequence: CASSLDRDNSPLHF.

The J gene is TRBJ2-3, the V gene TRBV28; either TRBD1 or TRBD2 may supply D (7 bases each). Per the germline V gene, CDR1 is MDHEN and CDR2 is SYDVKM. V dropped 8 bases and J dropped 3 bases, with 15 bases sitting between them. The CDR3 runs 14 residues. The CDR3 DNA is TGTGCCAGCTCAGGGGGGGATAGGACAGATACGCAGTATTTT. Its protein is CASSGGDRTDTQYF.

The V and J genes are TRBV9 and TRBJ2-1; no definite D call. The CDR3 contains 13 residues. Germline assignment: CDR1 SGDLS and CDR2 YYNGEE. The V end lost 4 bases, the J end lost 6 bases, and 11 bases lay between the germline ends. Here the CDR3 reads CASSSPNGNEQFF. The CDR3 DNA sequence: TGTGCCAGCAGCTCCCCCAACGGCAATGAGCAGTTCTTC.

The chain employs TRBV7-2 and TRBJ2-5; D is unresolved. CDR1 SGHTA and CDR2 FQGNSA come from the germline V gene. V gave up 5 bases and J gave up 1 base, with 11 bases separating them. The CDR3 length is 14 residues. The CDR3 loop reads CASSLRRSQETQYF. The CDR3, as DNA: TGTGCCAGCAGCCTTAGACGGTCCCAAGAGACCCAGTACTTC.

This clone was detected once. The chain uses TRBV5-1 and TRBJ2-1, with D tentatively TRBD1 (5 bases). Germline lookup yields CDR1 SGHRS and CDR2 YFSETQ. This CDR3 spans 14 amino acids. V was trimmed by 3 bases and J by 4 bases, leaving 11 bases between them. DNA of the CDR3: TGCGCCAGCAGCTACTCGACAGTATACAATGAGCAGTTCTTC. Protein: CASSYSTVYNEQFF.

The rearrangement joins TRBV28 to TRBJ2-7; TRBD2 might be the D (6 bases). Trimming shortened V by 5 bases and J by 2 bases, and 10 bases separated the two germline ends. Germline CDR1 is MDHEN and CDR2 is SYDVKM. The CDR3 is made up of 13 amino acids. The CDR3 spells CASSQRAPYEQYF. The CDR3 DNA is TGTGCCAGCAGTCAGCGGGCCCCCTACGAGCAGTACTTC.